Listed below are T cell receptor beta chains from one sample, sequenced in a study of shared clonotypes between healthy human individuals. Measured with immunoSEQ multiplex PCR; TCRdb has only the in-frame clones, and not every one. The table shows over 400,000 clones, with 65% to 85% occurring only once. The sequenced sample was PBMCs. These receptors were obtained from a woman aged 40 to 55 in good health. Some clones in this sample may be carry-over from other donors' samples. Both conserved end residues are part of each CDR3. A D gene is named only where the DNA matches it firmly. The size entry is marked missing in some rows and otherwise reads once, few, many or a size class.

v_gene: TRBV6-6
j_gene: TRBJ2-7
abundance: -
d_gene: TRBD2
len: 14
CDR3nt: TGTGCCAGCAGTTACAGCGCTAGCGGGTACGAGCAGTACTTC
CDR3aa: CASSYSASGYEQYF

v_gene: TRBV18
j_gene: TRBJ2-1
abundance: once
d_gene: TRBD2
len: 16
CDR3nt: TGTGCCAGCTCACTAACGACTAGCGGGGACTACAATGAGCAGTTCTTC
CDR3aa: CASSLTTSGDYNEQFF

v_gene: TRBV15
j_gene: TRBJ2-7
abundance: few
d_gene: TRBD2
len: 20
CDR3nt: TGTGCCACCAGCAGAGGTGTGAGGGTGTTAGCGGCCGGGGGGAACTACGAGCAGTACTTC
CDR3aa: CATSRGVRVLAAGGNYEQYF

v_gene: TRBV5-1
j_gene: TRBJ2-5
abundance: -
d_gene: -
len: 16
CDR3nt: TGCGCCAGCAGCTTGATACCGAGTCTAGCGAGGGAGACCCAGTACTTC
CDR3aa: CASSLIPSLARETQYF

v_gene: TRBV11-2
j_gene: TRBJ2-3
abundance: -
d_gene: TRBD2
len: 16
CDR3nt: TGTGCCAGCAGCTATGCACGGGGAGGGGACACAGATACGCAGTATTTT
CDR3aa: CASSYARGGDTDTQYF

v_gene: TRBV28
j_gene: TRBJ2-2
abundance: -
d_gene: -
len: 15
CDR3nt: TGTGCCAGCAGTTTTTACAGGATGAACACCGGGGAGCTGTTTTTT
CDR3aa: CASSFYRMNTGELFF

v_gene: TRBV7-8
j_gene: TRBJ1-2
abundance: once
d_gene: -
len: 16
CDR3nt: TGTGCCAGCAGCTTAGCTCCAGGGGTGGCTAACTATGGCTACACCTTC
CDR3aa: CASSLAPGVANYGYTF

v_gene: TRBV4-2
j_gene: TRBJ2-7
abundance: -
d_gene: -
len: 14
CDR3nt: TGTGCCAGCAGCCGCTCAACGGGGTCCTACGAGCAGTACTTC
CDR3aa: CASSRSTGSYEQYF

v_gene: TRBV28
j_gene: TRBJ2-7
abundance: -
d_gene: -
len: 16
CDR3nt: TGTGCCAGCAGTTTAGAGATGGTTAGGCCAACCTACGAGCAGTACTTC
CDR3aa: CASSLEMVRPTYEQYF

v_gene: TRBV30
j_gene: TRBJ2-2
abundance: -
d_gene: -
len: 11
CDR3nt: TGTGCCATGTCAGGCACCGGGGAGCTGTTTTTT
CDR3aa: CAMSGTGELFF

v_gene: TRBV7-8
j_gene: TRBJ2-5
abundance: -
d_gene: TRBD2
len: 18
CDR3nt: TGTGCCAGCAGCTTAGCTCCCGCTAGCGGGATAAACCAAGAGACCCAGTACTTC
CDR3aa: CASSLAPASGINQETQYF

v_gene: TRBV18
j_gene: TRBJ2-1
abundance: once
d_gene: -
len: 13
CDR3nt: TGTGCCAGCTCACCCCCTGGGTCCGATGAGCAGTTCTTC
CDR3aa: CASSPPGSDEQFF

v_gene: TRBV7-2
j_gene: TRBJ2-1
abundance: -
d_gene: -
len: 16
CDR3nt: TGTGCCAGCAGCTTAACCCAGGGTATAGCGTCCAATGAGCAGTTCTTC
CDR3aa: CASSLTQGIASNEQFF

v_gene: TRBV4-1
j_gene: TRBJ1-3
abundance: -
d_gene: -
len: 16
CDR3nt: TGCGCCAGCAGCCAACCACTTCAAGGGAGAGGAAACACCATATATTTT
CDR3aa: CASSQPLQGRGNTIYF

v_gene: TRBV30
j_gene: TRBJ2-3
abundance: -
d_gene: TRBD2
len: 14
CDR3nt: TGTGCCAGGGGTAGCGGGAGTAGTGCAGATACGCAGTATTTT
CDR3aa: CARGSGSSADTQYF

v_gene: TRBV11-2
j_gene: TRBJ1-1
abundance: -
d_gene: TRBD1
len: 15
CDR3nt: TGTGCCAGCAGCTTAGAAGGGACAGCGAACACTGAAGCTTTCTTT
CDR3aa: CASSLEGTANTEAFF

v_gene: TRBV11-2
j_gene: TRBJ2-7
abundance: -
d_gene: -
len: 14
CDR3nt: TGTGCCAGCAGCCGCGGGATCTCCCCCAACGAGCAGTACTTC
CDR3aa: CASSRGISPNEQYF

v_gene: TRBV6-5
j_gene: TRBJ2-1
abundance: -
d_gene: TRBD2
len: 14
CDR3nt: TGTGCCAGCAGCCGAGGACTAGCGGTGAATGAGCAGTTCTTC
CDR3aa: CASSRGLAVNEQFF

v_gene: TRBV5-8
j_gene: TRBJ2-3
abundance: -
d_gene: TRBD2
len: 16
CDR3nt: TGTGCCAGCAGCTTGGGACTAGCGGGAGAAGGGGATACGCAGTATTTT
CDR3aa: CASSLGLAGEGDTQYF

v_gene: TRBV11-3
j_gene: TRBJ2-7
abundance: -
d_gene: -
len: 13
CDR3nt: TGTGCCAGCAGCCTCTTATCCGGGGGCGAGCAGTACTTC
CDR3aa: CASSLLSGGEQYF

v_gene: TRBV28
j_gene: TRBJ1-2
abundance: -
d_gene: -
len: 15
CDR3nt: TGTGCCAGCAGTTTGACGGGGCCCATTAACTATGGCTACACCTTC
CDR3aa: CASSLTGPINYGYTF

v_gene: TRBV27
j_gene: TRBJ1-2
abundance: -
d_gene: -
len: 13
CDR3nt: TGTGCCACCCGTAACGGAGCTAACTATGGCTACACCTTC
CDR3aa: CATRNGANYGYTF

v_gene: TRBV29-1
j_gene: TRBJ2-7
abundance: -
d_gene: -
len: 12
CDR3nt: TGCAGCGTTGAGGGGAGGAACTACGAGCAGTACTTC
CDR3aa: CSVEGRNYEQYF

v_gene: TRBV4-3
j_gene: TRBJ2-2
abundance: -
d_gene: TRBD2
len: 18
CDR3nt: TGCGCCAGCAGCCAATACGGACTAGCGGCACTGAACACCGGGGAGCTGTTTTTT
CDR3aa: CASSQYGLAALNTGELFF

v_gene: TRBV9
j_gene: TRBJ1-5
abundance: -
d_gene: -
len: 16
CDR3nt: TGTGCCAGCAGCCTTGGAGGACCGAATAGCAATCAGCCCCAGCATTTT
CDR3aa: CASSLGGPNSNQPQHF

v_gene: TRBV27
j_gene: TRBJ2-5
abundance: -
d_gene: -
len: 12
CDR3nt: TGTGCCAGCAGTTCTACAGGGGAGACCCAGTACTTC
CDR3aa: CASSSTGETQYF

v_gene: TRBV9
j_gene: TRBJ2-3
abundance: -
d_gene: TRBD2
len: 17
CDR3nt: TGTGCCAGCAGCGCCCCCCGAGGCGGGAGAAGCACAGATACGCAGTATTTT
CDR3aa: CASSAPRGGRSTDTQYF

v_gene: TRBV19
j_gene: TRBJ2-1
abundance: -
d_gene: -
len: 14
CDR3nt: TGTGCCAGTAGTAAGGGGGGTGCCTACAATGAGCAGTTCTTC
CDR3aa: CASSKGGAYNEQFF

v_gene: TRBV6-5
j_gene: TRBJ1-1
abundance: -
d_gene: -
len: 15
CDR3nt: TGTGCCAGCAGTTACTCTTGGGTAAGGATCGCTGAAGCTTTCTTT
CDR3aa: CASSYSWVRIAEAFF

v_gene: TRBV10-3
j_gene: TRBJ2-6
abundance: -
d_gene: TRBD1
len: 19
CDR3nt: TGTGCCATCAGTGAGATAGGTGGGACAGGGGCCTCTGGGGCCAACGTCCTGACTTTC
CDR3aa: CAISEIGGTGASGANVLTF

v_gene: TRBV4-1
j_gene: TRBJ1-5
abundance: -
d_gene: -
len: 13
CDR3nt: TGCGCCAGCAGCCAAACACCTAATCAGCCCCAGCATTTT
CDR3aa: CASSQTPNQPQHF

v_gene: TRBV7-3
j_gene: TRBJ2-3
abundance: -
d_gene: TRBD1
len: 14
CDR3nt: TGTGCCAGCAGCTTGACAGGGACGTCGGATACGCAGTATTTT
CDR3aa: CASSLTGTSDTQYF

v_gene: TRBV7-8
j_gene: TRBJ1-1
abundance: once
d_gene: -
len: 15
CDR3nt: TGTGCCAGCAGCTTATACAGGGAAAGTAGCACTGAAGCTTTCTTT
CDR3aa: CASSLYRESSTEAFF

v_gene: TRBV27
j_gene: TRBJ2-5
abundance: -
d_gene: -
len: 13
CDR3nt: TGTGCCAGCAGTTTATCACAGCAAGAGACCCAGTACTTC
CDR3aa: CASSLSQQETQYF

v_gene: TRBV28
j_gene: TRBJ2-3
abundance: -
d_gene: -
len: 15
CDR3nt: TGTGCCAGCAGTTTAACTGGAGAAGGCACAGATACGCAGTATTTT
CDR3aa: CASSLTGEGTDTQYF

v_gene: TRBV5-1
j_gene: TRBJ2-1
abundance: many
d_gene: -
len: 14
CDR3nt: TGCGCCAGCAGCGTATTAGCAGGTGACAATGAGCAGTTCTTC
CDR3aa: CASSVLAGDNEQFF

v_gene: TRBV5-4
j_gene: TRBJ1-2
abundance: once
d_gene: -
len: 14
CDR3nt: TGTGCCAGCAGCTTGGACAGGCGGAACTATGGCTACACCTTC
CDR3aa: CASSLDRRNYGYTF

v_gene: TRBV6-6
j_gene: TRBJ1-4
abundance: many
d_gene: TRBD1
len: 14
CDR3nt: TGTGCCAGCAGTTACGGGACAGGGCTTGAAAAACTGTTTTTT
CDR3aa: CASSYGTGLEKLFF

v_gene: TRBV5-8
j_gene: TRBJ1-3
abundance: once
d_gene: -
len: 15
CDR3nt: TGTGCCAGCAGCTCAATTCTGGCCTCTGGAAACACCATATATTTT
CDR3aa: CASSSILASGNTIYF

v_gene: TRBV9
j_gene: TRBJ2-2
abundance: -
d_gene: -
len: 14
CDR3nt: TGTGCCAGCAGCCGGACCGAGAACACCGGGGAGCCGTTTTTT
CDR3aa: CASSRTENTGEPFF

v_gene: TRBV7-2
j_gene: TRBJ1-2
abundance: -
d_gene: TRBD1
len: 15
CDR3nt: TGTGCCAGCAGCCCCAGGGGGGGGACATACTATGGCTACACCTTC
CDR3aa: CASSPRGGTYYGYTF

v_gene: TRBV7-9
j_gene: TRBJ1-1
abundance: -
d_gene: TRBD1
len: 16
CDR3nt: TGTGCCAGCAGCAACACAGCCGGGACAGGGGGTACTGAAGCTTTCTTT
CDR3aa: CASSNTAGTGGTEAFF

v_gene: TRBV11-2
j_gene: TRBJ2-4
abundance: -
d_gene: TRBD2
len: 11
CDR3nt: TGTGCCAGCAGCTTAAGCGGGAATCAGTACTTC
CDR3aa: CASSLSGNQYF